What follows are 26 T cell receptor beta chains derived from one specimen sequenced in a study of OX40 agonist ivuxolimab in advanced cancers. TCRdb's table, derived via immunoSEQ multiplex PCR, lists solely in-frame clones and lacks some. Of about 45,000 clones listed, roughly 88% are singletons. The sample consisted of CD4+ or CD8+ T cells sorted from blood, taken in a trial of the OX40 agonist ivuxolimab. The origin of the receptors is an adult with an advanced solid tumor such as melanoma, head and neck, liver or kidney cancer.

The rearrangement links TRBV2 to TRBJ2-7; 9 positions agree with TRBD2. The CDR3 has 14 residues. Germline values: CDR1 SNHLY, CDR2 FYNNEI. The trim removed 6 bases at V and 3 bases at J, leaving 6 bases unmatched. The CDR3 nucleotides read TGTGCCAGCAGGCCCCCACTAGCGGGCTACGAGCAGTACTTC. It encodes CASRPPLAGYEQYF.

The V call is TRBV4-3, the J call TRBJ1-3; 7 nucleotides agree with TRBD1. Germline V gene lookup returns CDR1 LGHNA and CDR2 YSLEER. V shed 4 bases, J shed 0 bases, and the junction held 6 bases outside the gene matches. The CDR3 covers 16 residues. In DNA form, the CDR3 reads TGCGCCAGCAGCCCCAGCCGGGACAGCTCTGGAAACACCATATATTTT. It yields the protein CASSPSRDSSGNTIYF.

CDR3 residues: CASSVDGSGRYEQYF. CDR3 nucleotides: TGTGCCAGCAGCGTAGATGGTAGCGGGAGATACGAGCAGTACTTC. The chain uses TRBV9 and TRBJ2-7, with TRBD2 matching 9 bases. V lost 0 bases to trimming and J lost 4 bases; unmatched junction nucleotides: 5. CDR1 is SGDLS and CDR2 is YYNGEE in the germline V gene. This CDR3 is built from 15 residues. The full variable domain, its missing parts supplied by reference TRBV9 and TRBJ2-7, is DSGVTQTPKHLITATGQRVTLRCSPRSGDLSVYWYQQSLDQGLQFLIQYYNGEERAKGNILERFSAQQFPDLHSELNLSSLELGDSALYFCASSVDGSGRYEQYFGPGTRLTVT.

The chain links TRBV4-1 to TRBJ2-2, with D tentatively TRBD2 (5 bases). Trimming cost V 2 bases and J 5 bases, with 12 bases left between them. There are 15 residues in the CDR3. Germline CDR1 and CDR2: MGHRA and YSYEKL. The CDR3 reads CASSQSGPGTGELFF. The CDR3 DNA is TGCGCCAGCAGCCAATCAGGCCCGGGGACCGGGGAGCTGTTTTTT.

The chain carries TRBV19 and TRBJ1-5; D possibly corresponds to TRBD1 (5 bases). The CDR3 runs 14 residues. Looked up from germline, CDR1 is LNHDA and CDR2 is SQIVND (reference sequence). V was clipped by 8 bases and J by 2 bases, with 13 bases between them. The CDR3 loop is CASQTAARNQPQHF. CDR3 nucleotides: TGTGCCAGTCAGACAGCCGCTCGCAATCAGCCCCAGCATTTT.

The rearrangement uses TRBV10-1 and TRBJ2-1; TRBD2 matches at 8 bases. J lost 9 bases, V lost 8 bases, and 9 bases had no gene match. The CDR3 sequence is 13 residues long. Per the germline V gene, CDR1 is WNHNN and CDR2 is SYGVQD (reference sequence). The chain's CDR3 is CASSRGLVSEQFF. The CDR3 nucleotides read TGCGCCAGCTCAAGGGGACTAGTTTCTGAGCAGTTCTTC.

The chain carries TRBV27 and TRBJ1-2, with D tentatively TRBD1 (5 bases). Trimming pared 6 bases from V and 0 bases from J, leaving 11 bases between. The CDR3 totals 14 residues. CDR1 and CDR2 (germline): MNHEY, SMNVEV (reference sequence). In DNA, the CDR3 is TGTGCCAGCAGGGGACCCGCCTCTAACTATGGCTACACCTTC. This codes for CASRGPASNYGYTF.

The table lists this clone with a few counts. The rearrangement links TRBV27 to TRBJ1-5, with D perhaps matching TRBD1 (5 bases). V lost 8 bases to trimming and J lost 6 bases, with 11 bases between them. The CDR3 runs to 12 residues. Germline V gene sequence: CDR1 MNHEY, CDR2 SMNVEV (reference sequence). Here the CDR3 reads CASPPRAQPQHF. In DNA, the CDR3 is TGTGCCAGCCCACCCAGGGCTCAGCCCCAGCATTTT.

The V call is TRBV30, the J call TRBJ2-1; 15 positions agree with TRBD2. Trimming took 5 bases from V and 10 from J; bases not matched to a gene: 6. Germline-derived CDR1 and CDR2 are GTSNPN and SVGIG (reference sequence). The CDR3 runs to 14 residues. The CDR3 sequence is CAWAGLAGGQEQFF. Written as DNA, the CDR3 is TGTGCCTGGGCCGGACTAGCGGGGGGGCAGGAGCAGTTCTTC.

This clone was seen only once. The chain employs TRBV5-6 and TRBJ1-1; 8 bases align to TRBD1. The junction had 8 bases not matched to a gene; V was cut back by 6 bases and J by 1 base. The CDR3 has 15 amino acids. Germline CDR1 SGHDT, CDR2 YYEEEE. The CDR3 sequence: CASNPRGLRNTEAFF. The CDR3 DNA reads as TGTGCCAGCAACCCCAGGGGGCTGAGGAACACTGAAGCTTTCTTT.

This rearrangement joins TRBV11-2 to TRBJ2-7, with TRBD2 matching 9 bases. Germline CDR1 reads SGHAT; CDR2 reads FQNNGV. V was pared by 0 bases and J by 7 bases, with 10 bases of the junction left unmatched. The CDR3 is 16 amino acids. CDR3 sequence (DNA): TGTGCCAGCAGCTTAGACGCGACTAGCGGAGGGGGGGAGCAGTACTTC. As protein: CASSLDATSGGGEQYF.

This clone was seen a handful of times. V usage is TRBV5-8 and J usage is TRBJ2-3; weak D call: TRBD1 (6 bases). V lost 4 bases to trimming and J lost 3 bases, with 12 bases between them. The CDR3 extends over 14 amino acids. Germline assignment: CDR1 SGHTS and CDR2 YDEGEE. CDR3 sequence (DNA): TGTGCCAGCAGCGGCAAACAGGGTACAGATACGCAGTATTTT. This encodes CASSGKQGTDTQYF.

This clone was counted once. One base away lies a much larger clone, so this may be a sequencing read error. Other DNA sequences in this sample translate to the same CDR3. The gene calls are TRBV5-1 and TRBJ2-2; a possible D gene is TRBD1 (5 bases). Germline lookup yields CDR1 SGHRS and CDR2 YFSETQ. The CDR3 extends over 15 amino acids. CDR3 nucleotide sequence: TGCGCTAGCAGCTTGGATGGGGCGGACACCGGGGAGCTGTTTTTT. This sequence encodes CASSLDGADTGELFF.

The genes are TRBV19 and TRBJ1-1; D might be TRBD1 (5 bases). CDR3 size: 14 residues. In germline, CDR1 is LNHDA, CDR2 SQIVND (reference sequence). The V and J ends lost 6 bases and 2 bases respectively, with 13 bases between them. The CDR3 protein is CASSVGTANTEAFF. The CDR3 DNA reads TGTGCCAGTAGCGTCGGGACCGCTAACACTGAAGCTTTCTTT.

J is TRBJ2-2 and V is TRBV18, with a possible D match to TRBD2 (6 bases). Germline values: CDR1 KGHSH, CDR2 LQKENI. Deletions cut 3 bases from V and 1 base from J, with 9 bases between. This CDR3 is 15 amino acids long. The CDR3 reads CASSPAAGNTGELFF. CDR3 nucleotide sequence: TGTGCCAGCTCACCGGCAGCGGGGAACACCGGGGAGCTGTTTTTT.

The chain uses TRBV5-1 and TRBJ2-3; 13 bases fit TRBD2. Germline CDR1 SGHRS, CDR2 YFSETQ. The CDR3 is 19 amino acids. V was clipped by 4 bases and J by 2 bases; unmatched bases: 13. The CDR3 nucleotides read TGCGCCAGCAGCCCGGAAAAAACGACTAGCGGGGGGCTCACAGATACGCAGTATTTT. Protein product: CASSPEKTTSGGLTDTQYF.

The chain couples TRBV7-9 to TRBJ1-2, with D possibly being TRBD1 (5 bases). Trimming removed 4 bases at V and 2 bases at J, with 14 bases between. Germline assignment: CDR1 SEHNR and CDR2 FQNEAQ (reference sequence). The CDR3 consists of 15 residues. This chain's CDR3 is CASSWGGEGNYGYTF. DNA for the CDR3: TGTGCCAGCAGCTGGGGCGGGGAGGGAAACTATGGCTACACCTTC.

This clone was seen a single time. The gene calls are TRBV10-3 and TRBJ1-1; 10 bases agree with TRBD1. The CDR3 spans 17 residues. V was pared by 6 bases and J by 5 bases, with 15 bases of the junction left unmatched. From germline, CDR1 is ENHRY and CDR2 SYGVKD. The CDR3 loop reads CAISELDDRGRPTEAFF. Written as DNA, the CDR3 is TGTGCCATCAGCGAACTGGATGACAGGGGGCGCCCGACTGAAGCTTTCTTT.

The chain employs TRBV13 and TRBJ2-1, with D perhaps matching TRBD2 (5 bases). Per the germline V gene, CDR1 is PRHDT and CDR2 is FYEKMQ (reference sequence). The CDR3 contains 17 residues. Trimming stripped 0 bases from V and 6 bases from J, with 18 bases between. CDR3 sequence: CASSLGILAPPINEQFF. CDR3 sequence (DNA): TGTGCCAGCAGCTTAGGAATTCTAGCCCCCCCCATCAATGAGCAGTTCTTC.

This clone was observed a single time. J is TRBJ2-1 and V is TRBV11-2; D uncertain. The V end was cut by 2 bases, the J end by 0 bases, with 5 bases between. Germline CDR1 SGHAT, CDR2 FQNNGV. This CDR3 has 14 amino acids. DNA of the CDR3: TGTGCCAGCAGCTTACGAAGCTCCTACAATGAGCAGTTCTTC. Protein: CASSLRSSYNEQFF.

The count of this clone is one. The V gene is TRBV29-1, the J gene TRBJ2-1, with D unclear. Germline V gene data show CDR1 as SQVTM and CDR2 as ANQGSEA. This CDR3 has 11 residues. V dropped 5 bases and J dropped 3 bases, with 5 bases sitting between them. The CDR3 DNA reads TGCAGCGTTTACAACTACAATGAGCAGTTCTTC. It encodes CSVYNYNEQFF.

This clone was seen a handful of times. J is TRBJ1-2 and V is TRBV7-8; tentatively, D is TRBD1 (5 bases). Germline V gene sequence: CDR1 SGHVS, CDR2 FQNEAQ. The ends were cut back, 6 bases at V and 8 bases at J, with 31 bases in the middle. This CDR3 has 18 amino acids. The CDR3 here is CASSSILARDPLSRGYTF. The DNA of the CDR3 is TGTGCCAGCAGTTCTATTCTGGCTCGGGACCCTTTATCGAGGGGCTACACCTTC.

This sequence joins TRBV11-1 and TRBJ2-7; no clear D gene. Looked up from germline, CDR1 is SGHAT and CDR2 is FQDESV (reference sequence). The CDR3 runs to 11 residues. V was shortened by 5 bases and J by 3 bases, with 5 bases between the two germline ends. This CDR3 is CASSANYEQYF. CDR3 nucleotide sequence: TGTGCCAGCAGCGCCAACTACGAGCAGTACTTC.

The chain links TRBV7-9 to TRBJ2-2, with 15 positions matching TRBD2. CDR1 and CDR2 (germline): SEHNR, FQNEAQ (reference sequence). The CDR3 has 16 residues. V was clipped by 5 bases and J by 4 bases; unmatched bases: 2. Here the CDR3 reads CASSAGLAGGTGELFF. The CDR3 DNA sequence: TGTGCCAGCAGCGCGGGACTAGCGGGGGGCACCGGGGAGCTGTTTTTT. Full variable domain (remainder filled in from reference TRBV7-9 and TRBJ2-2): DTGVSQNPRHKITKRGQNVTFRCDPISEHNRLYWYRQTLGQGPEFLTYFQNEAQLEKSRLLSDRFSAERPKGSFSTLEIQRTEQGDSAMYLCASSAGLAGGTGELFFGEGSRLTVL.

This sequence joins TRBV11-3 and TRBJ2-2; D remains ambiguous. Germline-derived CDR1 and CDR2 are SGHNT and YENEEA. V was shortened by 3 bases and J by 4 bases, with 6 bases between the two germline ends. The CDR3 spans 13 residues. CDR3 protein: CASSFSPTGELFF. CDR3 bases: TGTGCCAGCAGCTTTTCCCCCACCGGGGAGCTGTTTTTT.

The CDR3 bases are TGTGCCAGCAGACGAGACAGGGGCGATGAAAAACTGTTTTTT. Translating gives CASRRDRGDEKLFF. The chain employs TRBV7-9 and TRBJ1-4, with 8 positions matching TRBD1. Germline CDR1 and CDR2: SEHNR and FQNEAQ (reference sequence). The CDR3 extends over 14 amino acids. The V segment lost 6 bases and the J segment 6 bases; nucleotides outside the gene matches: 6.